The clone carrying this TCR beta chain was seen once. CDR3 size: 14 residues. V lost 6 bases to trimming and J lost 10 bases; unmatched junction nucleotides: 10. The germline V gene encodes CDR1 MNHNY and CDR2 SVGAGI (reference sequence). Naive CD8 isolation took CD45RO-negative cells positively selected for CCR7 and excluded terminally differentiated effector memory CD45RA+ cells. The data were produced by immunoSEQ multiplex PCR, yet TCRdb's version contains in-frame clones alone and is incomplete. Among about 2.1 million clones, 85% to 95% were seen once, and the ten largest hold around 1.7%. The data are from a study of shared clonotypes between healthy human individuals.

This sequence was found in a man aged 18 to 29 in good health. Some clones in this sample may be carry-over from other donors' samples. Input material: naive CD8+ T cells from PBMCs. The gene calls are TRBV6-6 and TRBJ2-1, with 9 bases fitting TRBD1. The DNA of the CDR3 is TGTGCCAGCAGCATCCGGGACAGGGTTGAGGAGCAGTTCTTC. It codes for CASSIRDRVEEQFF.